Listed below are T cell receptor beta chains from one sample, sequenced in a study of early T cells in non-severe SARS-CoV-2 infection. TCRdb called the 5' RACE reads again in MiXCR, with one record for every CDR3 protein. The data hold tens of thousands of distinct CDR3 sequences, with more than 12% observed a single time. The sample was whole blood. The receptors come from an adult who was a healthcare worker with PCR-confirmed SARS-CoV-2 infection or an uninfected control (not recorded which). The CDR3 runs from the conserved cysteine through the conserved F or W. D genes are given only for firm matches. Size is omitted from some rows. Given values are once, few, many or a class for expanded clones.

size: many; J: TRBJ2-3; D: .; V: TRBV5-1; DNA: TGCGCCAGCAGCTTGGTTGCAGGGGATAACACAGATACGCAGTATTTT; CDR3: CASSLVAGDNTDTQYF
size: many; J: TRBJ2-3; D: TRBD2; V: TRBV11-3; DNA: TGTGCCAGCAGCAAACGACTAGCGGGAGGTCACACAGATACGCAGTATTTT; CDR3: CASSKRLAGGHTDTQYF
size: many; J: TRBJ2-5; D: TRBD2; V: TRBV2; DNA: TGTGCCAGCAGTACCAGCGGGAGGTACCAAGAGACCCAGTACTTC; CDR3: CASSTSGRYQETQYF
size: many; J: TRBJ2-7; D: TRBD1; V: TRBV11-2; DNA: TGTGCCAGCAGCCCCAGGACAGGCTACGAGCAGTACTTC; CDR3: CASSPRTGYEQYF
size: few; J: TRBJ2-1; D: .; V: TRBV7-9; DNA: TGTGCCAGCAGCTTAGGGGACTTCAATGAGCAGTTCTTC; CDR3: CASSLGDFNEQFF
size: .; J: TRBJ2-7; D: .; V: TRBV5-1; DNA: TGCGCCAGCAGCTCGTACAGCTCCTACGAGCAGTACTTC; CDR3: CASSSYSSYEQYF
size: few; J: TRBJ2-7; D: .; V: TRBV27; DNA: TGTGCCAGCATGGAAAGACTCGGGGGTATCTCCTACGAGCAGTACTTC; CDR3: CASMERLGGISYEQYF
size: .; J: TRBJ2-6; D: TRBD1; V: TRBV28; DNA: TGTGCCAGCAGTTCGGCCGTAGGGGGCGCCGGGGCCAACGTCCTGACTTTC; CDR3: CASSSAVGGAGANVLTF
size: few; J: TRBJ1-6; D: .; V: TRBV6-5; DNA: TGTGCCAGCAGTCCGGATTACCGTTCACCCCTCCACTTT; CDR3: CASSPDYRSPLHF
size: .; J: TRBJ2-1; D: .; V: TRBV5-1; DNA: TGCGCCAGCAGCTTGGATAGGGCGGGGTCCTACAATGAGCAGTTCTTC; CDR3: CASSLDRAGSYNEQFF
size: .; J: TRBJ2-1; D: TRBD1; V: TRBV20-1; DNA: TGCAGTGCTAGAGATCCCCAGGGGACAGGCGTCAACAATGAGCAGTTCTTC; CDR3: CSARDPQGTGVNNEQFF
size: .; J: TRBJ2-7; D: TRBD1; V: TRBV7-9; DNA: TGTGCCAGCACCGGACAGGGCCTCTACGAGCAGTACTTC; CDR3: CASTGQGLYEQYF
size: few; J: TRBJ1-2; D: .; V: TRBV3-1; DNA: TGTGCCAGCAGCCCTAGGGAGGGGCTCTATGGCTACACCTTC; CDR3: CASSPREGLYGYTF
size: few; J: TRBJ2-7; D: TRBD1; V: TRBV3-1; DNA: TGTGCCAGCAGCCAGGATGACAGGGCGGCCTACGAGCAGTACTTC; CDR3: CASSQDDRAAYEQYF
size: .; J: TRBJ1-4; D: .; V: TRBV7-3; DNA: TGTGCCAGCCCGACGGTCGCGAGCGAAAAACTGTTTTTT; CDR3: CASPTVASEKLFF